The subject of this entry is one T cell receptor (beta chain). This CDR3 is built from 15 residues. Per germline, CDR1 SGHDT and CDR2 YYEEEE. Losses at the gene ends were 0 bases for V and 1 base for J; bases not matched to a gene: 1. This entry is derived from a study of control samples from healthy donors and cancer patients. Some clones are missing from TCRdb's copy, which holds only in-frame ones; the method was immunoSEQ multiplex PCR. The sample contains about 19,000 clones, around 83% of which appear only once. The sample comprised PBMCs. The sequence came from an elderly man with head and neck cancer. The chain links TRBV5-6 to TRBJ2-5; 9 bases line up with TRBD2. The chain's CDR3 is CASSLVSGGQETQYF. Written as DNA, the CDR3 is TGTGCCAGCAGCTTGGTTAGCGGGGGCCAAGAGACCCAGTACTTC.